This TCR beta chain was sequenced in a study of CD8 T cells in Susac syndrome. The germline CDR1 and CDR2 sequences are DFQATT and SNEGSKA (reference sequence). The CDR3 spans 11 residues. V dropped 6 bases and J dropped 4 bases, with 9 bases sitting between them. To note about this clonotype: Its antigen is as yet unknown.

Random hexamers served to reverse transcribe roughly 0.45 to 1 ug RNA. The immunoSEQ assay covered 54 Vbeta and 13 Jbeta segments for CDR3. TCRdb used MiXCR to reprocess the immunoSEQ multiplex PCR reads, holding one entry per CDR3 protein. The data show some 170,000 distinct CDR3 sequences, over 85% seen once. The T cells that were sequenced for TCR beta were CD8+ and CD4+ cells from blood. TEMRA cells were FACS-enriched and CD8+ and CD4+ T cells negatively isolated. Study-level findings and limits: The study conceded that relatively few individuals underwent its TCR sequencing and HLA analysis.

The chain combines TRBV20-1 with TRBJ1-1; D unresolved. The sample was CD4+ T cells from PBMCs. This clonotype was sampled from a human donor in good health. CDR3 in amino acids: CSASEGTEAFF. CDR3 DNA sequence: TGCAGTGCCTCGGAGGGCACTGAAGCTTTCTTT.